A selection of T cell receptor beta chains follows, all from one sample in a study of CD8 T cells in Susac syndrome. Each CDR3 protein is one row after TCRdb ran MiXCR on the immunoSEQ multiplex PCR reads. The sample carries about 300,000 distinct CDR3 sequences, about 82% recorded once. The material sequenced was CD8+ T cells from PBMCs. The origin of the receptors is a human donor with multiple sclerosis. Each CDR3 is given with its conserved first and last residue. Each record gives: CDR3 DNA, CDR3 protein, CDR3 length, clone size, V gene, D gene, J gene. D genes are given only for firm matches. Only some rows state a clone size, as once, few, many or a class for expanded clones.

TGTGCCAGCAGCCTGGACCTTTGGCGCACTGAAGCTTTCTTT | CASSLDLWRTEAFF | 14 | NA | TRBV28 | NA | TRBJ1-1
TGTGCCACCCTCATAACCCCAGGGGATACGCAGTATTTT | CATLITPGDTQYF | 13 | NA | TRBV12-3/TRBV12-4 | NA | TRBJ2-3
TGTGCCAGCAGCTTAGAGGGTAGCGGGAGAAGGGCCTACGAGCAGTACTTC | CASSLEGSGRRAYEQYF | 17 | NA | TRBV13 | TRBD2 | TRBJ2-7
TGTGCCAGCAGCTTAGATGGGTCCCTCGGGACAGATACGCAGTATTTT | CASSLDGSLGTDTQYF | 16 | NA | TRBV11-3 | NA | TRBJ2-3
TGTGCCAGCACCCCAGATTTGGGTGACGCCCGAAATGAGCAGTTCTTC | CASTPDLGDARNEQFF | 16 | NA | TRBV9 | NA | TRBJ2-1
TGTGCCAGCAGCGGCATAGGGAATACGCAGCATTTT | CASSGIGNTQHF | 12 | NA | TRBV9 | NA | TRBJ1-5
TGCAGTGCTAGAGATCTCGGGACAGGGGACACCCAAGAGACCCAGTACTTC | CSARDLGTGDTQETQYF | 17 | NA | TRBV20-1 | TRBD1 | TRBJ2-5
TGTGCCAGCAGCGTCGGGGACCATTCCTACGAGCAGTACTTC | CASSVGDHSYEQYF | 14 | NA | TRBV9 | NA | TRBJ2-7
TGCAGCGTCGAAGGGGGGGTTGCAGATACGCAGTATTTT | CSVEGGVADTQYF | 13 | NA | TRBV29-1 | NA | TRBJ2-3
TGTGCCAGCAGTTTTTCCGGGACACCGTACGAGCAGTACTTC | CASSFSGTPYEQYF | 14 | few | TRBV27 | NA | TRBJ2-7
TGCGCCAGCAGCCAAGTGCTTAATCAGCCCCAGCATTTT | CASSQVLNQPQHF | 13 | NA | TRBV4-1 | NA | TRBJ1-5
TGTGCCAGCAGCCTACAGATCGGGACCAAAAACATTCAGTACTTC | CASSLQIGTKNIQYF | 15 | NA | TRBV7-9 | NA | TRBJ2-4
TGTGCCAGCAGTTTGGTAGGGGGGGGGACCTCTGGGGCCAACGTCCTGACTTTC | CASSLVGGGTSGANVLTF | 18 | few | TRBV12-3/TRBV12-4 | NA | TRBJ2-6
TGCAGCGCAATAAAGGTGGAGAACTATGGCTACACCTTC | CSAIKVENYGYTF | 13 | NA | TRBV29-1 | NA | TRBJ1-2
TGTGCCAGCAGCTTAGCCCTAATCGGACTAGCGAAAGAGACCCAGTACTTC | CASSLALIGLAKETQYF | 17 | NA | TRBV13 | TRBD2 | TRBJ2-5
TGTGCCATCCTCTTTCGAGGCGGGAGCCACGAGCAGTACTTC | CAILFRGGSHEQYF | 14 | NA | TRBV2 | TRBD2 | TRBJ2-7
TGCAGTGCTAGAGATGGAGGGACTAGCTCCTACGAGCAGTACTTC | CSARDGGTSSYEQYF | 15 | NA | TRBV20-1 | TRBD2 | TRBJ2-7
TGTGCCAGCAGCCCTAGCGGGAGGTCTGAGCAGTTCTTC | CASSPSGRSEQFF | 13 | NA | TRBV7-9 | TRBD2 | TRBJ2-1
TGCGCCAGCAGCCAGCGCCCCACATTATCGGAAGGGGGTAGATTGAAGGACACTGAAGCTTTCTTT | CASSQRPTLSEGGRLKDTEAFF | 22 | NA | TRBV4-1 | NA | TRBJ1-1
TGCGCCAGCAGCCAGCAGATCCCCGAAAATGAGCAGTTCTTC | CASSQQIPENEQFF | 14 | NA | TRBV4-3 | NA | TRBJ2-1
TGTGCCAGCAGCGCCGAACAGGGTGTGGGGGAGACCCAGTACTTC | CASSAEQGVGETQYF | 15 | NA | TRBV9 | NA | TRBJ2-5
TGCGCCAGCAGCCAAGAGGGAAGCGGGAGGATCGGCCACAATGAGCAGTTCTTC | CASSQEGSGRIGHNEQFF | 18 | NA | TRBV4-3 | TRBD2 | TRBJ2-1
TGTGCCAGCAGCTTCGCGGGAGGGTTAAATGAGCAGTTCTTC | CASSFAGGLNEQFF | 14 | NA | TRBV7-9 | TRBD2 | TRBJ2-1
TGTGCCAGCAGCTTAGGTTCGGTCGCGGAGACCCAGTACTTC | CASSLGSVAETQYF | 14 | NA | TRBV7-8 | NA | TRBJ2-5
TGTGCCAGCAGCTTATACGAGACGGGCTCCTACGAGCAGTACTTC | CASSLYETGSYEQYF | 15 | once | TRBV7-2 | NA | TRBJ2-7
TGTGCCAGCAGTACCGACGGGAACTATGGCTACACCTTC | CASSTDGNYGYTF | 13 | NA | TRBV27 | NA | TRBJ1-2
TGTGCCAGTAGTATAGTGGGTAGCGGGGCCACAGATACGCAGTATTTT | CASSIVGSGATDTQYF | 16 | NA | TRBV19 | TRBD2 | TRBJ2-3
TGTGCCAGCAGCGCCCGACTAGCGGGAATGACAGATACGCAGTATTTT | CASSARLAGMTDTQYF | 16 | NA | TRBV11-3 | TRBD2 | TRBJ2-3
TGTGCCAGCAGCAAGACAGGGTACGAGACCCAGTACTTC | CASSKTGYETQYF | 13 | NA | TRBV28 | TRBD1 | TRBJ2-5
TGCGCCAGCAGCCAAGGTACCTACGTCCCCCTGGAGGGCTACACCTTC | CASSQGTYVPLEGYTF | 16 | few | TRBV4-3 | NA | TRBJ1-2
TGCAGCGTCTATCACTCCAGCTCTGGGGCCAACGTCCTGACTTTC | CSVYHSSSGANVLTF | 15 | NA | TRBV29-1 | NA | TRBJ2-6
TGTGCCAGCAGTCCGGGACACCATTACGAGCAGTACTTC | CASSPGHHYEQYF | 13 | NA | TRBV28 | NA | TRBJ2-7
TGTGCCAGCAGCTTAGCTCTAGCCGTAGATGAGCAGTTCTTC | CASSLALAVDEQFF | 14 | few | TRBV7-6 | NA | TRBJ2-1
TGTGCCAGTAGTATCGGTAACAACCCATTAAACTATGGCTACACCTTC | CASSIGNNPLNYGYTF | 16 | NA | TRBV19 | NA | TRBJ1-2
TGCAGTGCTAGGAGTAGCGGGAGTGAGTACGAGCAGTACTTC | CSARSSGSEYEQYF | 14 | NA | TRBV20-1 | TRBD2 | TRBJ2-7
TGCAGCGTTGAATCGTGGGACAGGGGGTCCTACGAGCAGTACTTC | CSVESWDRGSYEQYF | 15 | NA | TRBV29-1 | TRBD1 | TRBJ2-7
TGTGCCAGCAGTTACTCAATGGGGGTTTACAATGAGCAGTTCTTC | CASSYSMGVYNEQFF | 15 | NA | TRBV6-2/TRBV6-3 | NA | TRBJ2-1
TGTGCCAGCAGTTTAGTTGGGGGTTCGGCTTTCTTT | CASSLVGGSAFF | 12 | NA | TRBV12-3/TRBV12-4 | NA | TRBJ1-1
TGCAGTGCCCTAGGTTGGACGGATACTAATGAAAAACTGTTTTTT | CSALGWTDTNEKLFF | 15 | NA | TRBV20-1 | NA | TRBJ1-4
TGTGCCCTAAGGGCCGACACACCTTCTGGGGCCAACGTCCTGACTTTC | CALRADTPSGANVLTF | 16 | NA | TRBV12-3/TRBV12-4 | NA | TRBJ2-6
TGTGCCAGTAGTATAGGGACCCTTAACAGGGCTGAGCAGTTCTTC | CASSIGTLNRAEQFF | 15 | NA | TRBV19 | NA | TRBJ2-1
TGTGCCAGCGAGGCCGTCTCCTACGAGCAGTACTTC | CASEAVSYEQYF | 12 | NA | TRBV11-2 | NA | TRBJ2-7
TGCGCCAGCAGCCAAGAGGGCCTCTCTGGAAACACCATATATTTT | CASSQEGLSGNTIYF | 15 | NA | TRBV4-3 | NA | TRBJ1-3
TGCAGTGCTAGAGATCTGAACGACCGCGGACTAGCGGGAGATAGGGGCGCGGATACGCAGTATTTT | CSARDLNDRGLAGDRGADTQYF | 22 | NA | TRBV20-1 | TRBD2 | TRBJ2-3
TGTGCCAGCGCAAACTCTAGGACAGCAGACACCGGGGAGCTGTTTTTT | CASANSRTADTGELFF | 16 | NA | TRBV28 | NA | TRBJ2-2
TGTGCAAGTCGCTTACAGCATGGGGCTTATCAGCCCCAGCATTTT | CASRLQHGAYQPQHF | 15 | NA | TRBV12-2 | NA | TRBJ1-5
TGCGCCAGCCGCATAACCGGGACACACTATGGCTACACCTTC | CASRITGTHYGYTF | 14 | NA | TRBV5-1 | NA | TRBJ1-2
TGTGCCAGCAGCCAAGTGTTGCGAGACACTACCGGGGAGCTGTTTTTT | CASSQVLRDTTGELFF | 16 | once | TRBV4-2 | NA | TRBJ2-2
TGTGCCAGCAGTTTACGGGACATGCACGAGCAGTACTTC | CASSLRDMHEQYF | 13 | NA | TRBV6-5 | NA | TRBJ2-7
TGTGCCAGCAGTCTCTCGACTAGCGGGAGTACAGATACGCAGTATTTT | CASSLSTSGSTDTQYF | 16 | once | TRBV27 | TRBD2 | TRBJ2-3
TGTGCCAGCCGGGTCGGGGTACGGGATCAGCCCCAGCATTTT | CASRVGVRDQPQHF | 14 | NA | TRBV27 | NA | TRBJ1-5
TGTGCCAGCAGCTCGGGACTTACCCTCTATGAGCAGTTCTTC | CASSSGLTLYEQFF | 14 | NA | TRBV7-2 | NA | TRBJ2-1
TGTGCCAGTAGTATGGACATAGAAGAGACCCAGTACTTC | CASSMDIEETQYF | 13 | NA | TRBV19 | NA | TRBJ2-5